This TCR beta chain was sequenced during a study of T cells in Graves' hyperthyroidism and ophthalmopathy. TCR beta CDR3 regions were amplified from RNA transcripts. HTBI primers were the set used in a first-round RT-PCR of the TCR CDR3. TCRdb fed the multiplex PCR reads into MiXCR, producing one record per CDR3 protein. The sample includes about 590,000 distinct CDR3 sequences, 14% of them seen just once. This CDR3 has 13 amino acids. V lost 3 bases and J 2 bases, leaving 8 bases between the germline ends. Germline lookup yields CDR1 MNHEY and CDR2 SMNVEV (reference sequence). This TCR was recovered from a woman younger than 30 with Graves' ophthalmopathy. The V gene is TRBV27, the J gene TRBJ2-7; D remains ambiguous. Sequenced: blood. The CDR3 loop reads CASSFRRTYEQYF. Written as DNA, the CDR3 is TGTGCCAGCAGTTTTCGTCGGACCTACGAGCAGTACTTC.